Presented here are 27 T cell receptor beta chains from one specimen sequenced in a study of spatial heterogeneity in lung cancer. Sample time point: sample taken at primary tumor resection. No antigens are known for them. Overall study findings and caveats: How many expanded intratumoral alpha and beta TCRs were present tracked the tumor mutation count, which was a count of nonsynonymous mutations.

TCRdb itself ran the 5' RACE reads through MiXCR, one entry per CDR3 protein. The data hold 100,000 to 110,000 distinct CDR3 sequences, with 3.5% to 5% observed a single time. The sequencing used lung tumor tissue, collected at surgery. These receptors all come from a male donor with early-stage non-small cell lung cancer.

Only one count was recorded for this clonotype. The V gene is TRBV14, the J gene TRBJ2-1; no reliable D call. The ends were cut back, 4 bases at V and 11 bases at J, with 24 bases in the middle. The CDR3 is made up of 16 amino acids. Germline loops: CDR1 SGHDN, CDR2 FVKESK. The CDR3 coding sequence is TGTGCCAGCAGCCGAGTATTATTGGTCACCGATCGACAGCAGTTCTTC. Its translation is CASSRVLLVTDRQQFF.

This clonotype was detected only a few times. This sequence joins TRBV28 and TRBJ2-1, with D possibly matching TRBD2 (5 bases). V was trimmed by 6 bases and J by 2 bases, leaving 11 bases between them. Germline lookup yields CDR1 MDHEN and CDR2 SYDVKM. This CDR3 has 14 amino acids. The CDR3 bases are TGTGCCAGCAGCGGAGGAGACCCCTACAATGAGCAGTTCTTC. Residues: CASSGGDPYNEQFF. The full variable domain, in which reference TRBV28 and TRBJ2-1 provide the parts outside the CDR3, is DVKVTQSSRYLVKRTGEKVFLECVQDMDHENMFWYRQDPGLGLRLIYFSYDVKMKEKGDIPEGYSVSREKKERFSLILESASTNQTSMYLCASSGGDPYNEQFFGPGTRLTVL.

This clonotype was counted at least ten times. V usage is TRBV6-5 and J usage is TRBJ2-5, with D perhaps TRBD1 or TRBD2 (5 bases each). The CDR3 is 15 amino acids. V was pared by 6 bases and J by 5 bases, with 19 bases between. The germline V gene has CDR1 MNHEY and CDR2 SVGAGI. This chain's CDR3 is CASSYGDGWAETQYF. The CDR3 DNA is TGTGCCAGCAGCTACGGGGACGGTTGGGCTGAGACCCAGTACTTC.

Many counts were recorded for this clonotype. V gene TRBV7-8 combines with J gene TRBJ2-3; 11 bases fit TRBD2. CDR3 size: 16 residues. The germline V gene has CDR1 SGHVS and CDR2 FQNEAQ. V lost 4 bases, J lost 4 bases, and 7 bases stayed unmatched. DNA of the CDR3: TGTGCCAGCAGCTCAGCGACTAGCGGGGAGGCAGATACGCAGTATTTT. This gives the protein CASSSATSGEADTQYF.

The chain uses TRBV11-2 and TRBJ1-3, with D possibly TRBD1 on 5 matching bases. The germline V gene encodes CDR1 SGHAT and CDR2 FQNNGV. CDR3 length: 14 amino acids. Trimming removed 5 bases at V and 6 bases at J, with 14 bases between. DNA of the CDR3: TGTGCCAGCAGCCTTGGCTCGACAGTAAACACCATATATTTT. Protein sequence: CASSLGSTVNTIYF.

The table lists this clonotype with many counts. This rearrangement joins TRBV14 to TRBJ2-1; 11 nucleotides match TRBD2. CDR1 is SGHDN and CDR2 is FVKESK in the germline V gene. This CDR3 is 15 amino acids long. Trimming cost V 4 bases and J 9 bases; bases outside gene matches: 8. The CDR3 region has the DNA TGTGCCAGCAGCCGGGCACTAGCGGGAGCAGGTGAGCAGTTCTTC. Its protein product is CASSRALAGAGEQFF.

Many counts were recorded for this clonotype. This rearrangement joins TRBV5-1 to TRBJ2-3; 8 nucleotides match TRBD2. The CDR3 length is 16 residues. In germline, CDR1 is SGHRS, CDR2 YFSETQ. Trimming cost V 4 bases and J 3 bases; bases outside gene matches: 10. CDR3 nucleotides: TGCGCCAGCAGCCCTGGATCGGGAGGGCCGACAGATACGCAGTATTTT. This sequence encodes CASSPGSGGPTDTQYF. Complete variable domain (other parts from reference TRBV5-1 and TRBJ2-3): KAGVTQTPRYLIKTRGQQVTLSCSPISGHRSVSWYQQTPGQGLQFLFEYFSETQRNKGNFPGRFSGRQFSNSRSEMNVSTLELGDSALYLCASSPGSGGPTDTQYFGPGTRLTVL.

At least ten counts were recorded for this clonotype. The chain carries TRBV20-1 and TRBJ2-3; D is possibly TRBD2 (6 bases). The CDR3 runs 15 residues. The germline CDR1 and CDR2 sequences are DFQATT and SNEGSKA (reference sequence). Trimming took off 6 bases at V and 4 bases at J, with 20 bases between the two ends. The CDR3 loop reads CSAGEPGVSADTQYF. CDR3 DNA: TGCAGTGCAGGGGAGCCGGGAGTGTCTGCAGATACGCAGTATTTT.

This clonotype was observed at least ten times. The chain employs TRBV7-9 and TRBJ2-3; 13 positions agree with TRBD2. V lost 4 bases and J lost 5; bases outside the gene matches: 12. There are 18 residues in the CDR3. The germline gives CDR1 SEHNR, CDR2 FQNEAQ (reference sequence). DNA for the CDR3: TGTGCCAGCAGCTCCGGGACTAGCGGGACCCCCTGGAAAGATACGCAGTATTTT. This sequence encodes CASSSGTSGTPWKDTQYF.

This clonotype was counted at least ten times. The V gene is TRBV6-5, the J gene TRBJ2-2; TRBD2 matches at 7 bases. The CDR3 extends over 14 amino acids. V was pared by 5 bases and J by 5 bases, with 5 bases of the junction left unmatched. CDR1 and CDR2 (germline): MNHEY, SVGAGI. The CDR3, as DNA: TGTGCCAGCAGTGGGCGGGAGACTACCGGGGAGCTGTTTTTT. It encodes CASSGRETTGELFF.

The table lists this clonotype with many counts. The chain employs TRBV28 and TRBJ2-7, with TRBD1 matching 12 bases. The CDR3 contains 15 residues. V shed 3 bases, J shed 2 bases, and the junction held 2 bases outside the gene matches. Germline CDR1 MDHEN, CDR2 SYDVKM. This chain's CDR3 is CASSFGTGGTYEQYF. The CDR3 coding sequence is TGTGCCAGCAGTTTTGGGACAGGGGGCACCTACGAGCAGTACTTC.

The J gene is TRBJ1-3, the V gene TRBV7-9; D is perhaps TRBD1 (5 bases). Germline-derived CDR1 and CDR2 are SEHNR and FQNEAQ (reference sequence). Trimming shortened V by 3 bases and J by 2 bases, and 14 bases separated the two germline ends. CDR3 length: 16 residues. The CDR3 protein is CASSLIWGGTGNTIYF. CDR3 DNA: TGTGCCAGCAGCTTGATTTGGGGGGGAACTGGAAACACCATATATTTT.

This clonotype was counted at least ten times. This rearrangement joins TRBV28 to TRBJ2-1; D is undetermined. Between the trimmed V and J ends, which lost 4 bases and 3 bases, there was a span of 7 bases. In germline, CDR1 is MDHEN, CDR2 SYDVKM. This CDR3 has 13 residues. CDR3 DNA: TGTGCCAGCAGTTCCCCGATCTACAATGAGCAGTTCTTC. Protein: CASSSPIYNEQFF.

The chain couples TRBV5-1 to TRBJ1-1; a possible D gene is TRBD1 (6 bases). V was clipped by 2 bases and J by 2 bases, with 10 bases between them. The CDR3 is 14 residues long. Germline V gene data show CDR1 as SGHRS and CDR2 as YFSETQ. The CDR3 nucleotides read TGCGCCAGCAGCTTCTGGGGGCCCAACACTGAAGCTTTCTTT. The encoded protein is CASSFWGPNTEAFF.

This clonotype showed up many times. This chain links TRBV12-3 or TRBV12-4 with TRBJ2-6; D gene uncertain. This CDR3 comprises 16 residues. Trimming took off 4 bases at V and 0 bases at J, with 10 bases between the two ends. Here the CDR3 reads CASSSPHGSGANVLTF. For the CDR3, the DNA is TGTGCCAGCAGTTCCCCACACGGCTCTGGGGCCAACGTCCTGACTTTC.

This clonotype was detected many times. The genes are TRBV7-2 and TRBJ1-3; possible D gene TRBD1, 5 bases. The CDR3 is 13 amino acids. The ends were cut back, 3 bases at V and 13 bases at J, with 16 bases in the middle. In germline, CDR1 is SGHTA, CDR2 FQGNSA. CDR3 in DNA: TGTGCCAGCAGCTTCGGACATTCGAGACCAATATATTTT. Protein sequence: CASSFGHSRPIYF. The full variable domain, its missing parts supplied by reference TRBV7-2 and TRBJ1-3, is GAGVSQSPSNKVTEKGKDVELRCDPISGHTALYWYRQSLGQGLEFLIYFQGNSAPDKSGLPSDRFSAERTGGSVSTLTIQRTQQEDSAVYLCASSFGHSRPIYFGEGSWLTVV.

This clonotype was counted at least ten times. The chain links TRBV7-2 to TRBJ2-1; perhaps D is TRBD1 or TRBD2 (6 bases each). The CDR3 has 16 residues. V was clipped by 6 bases and J by 0 bases, with 15 bases between them. CDR1 and CDR2 from the germline V gene are SGHTA and FQGNSA. CDR3 DNA sequence: TGTGCCAGCAGTTATAAGGGGGGCCCCTCCTACAATGAGCAGTTCTTC. Protein sequence: CASSYKGGPSYNEQFF.

This clonotype was seen at least ten times. This chain connects TRBV19 to TRBJ1-5, with TRBD1 as a possible D gene (6 bases). CDR3 length: 13 amino acids. The germline CDR1 and CDR2 sequences are LNHDA and SQIVND (reference sequence). Trimming removed 5 bases at V and 7 bases at J, with 12 bases between. As DNA, the CDR3 is TGTGCCAGTAGTGGGCAGGGACACCAGCCCCAGCATTTT. It translates to CASSGQGHQPQHF.

This clonotype has a count of ten or more. The J gene is TRBJ2-7, the V gene TRBV6-2 or TRBV6-3, with D unresolved. CDR3 size: 12 residues. Deletions cut 3 bases from V and 4 bases from J, with 7 bases between. Germline CDR1 reads MNHEY; CDR2 reads SVGEGT. The CDR3 loop is CASSYGRYEQYF. The CDR3 nucleotides are TGTGCCAGCAGTTATGGACGGTACGAGCAGTACTTC.

This clonotype has a handful of counts. Here the CDR3 reads CSARAPVGTHKPGELFF. As DNA, the CDR3 is TGCAGTGCTAGAGCCCCCGTCGGGACACACAAACCCGGGGAGCTGTTTTTT. The V and J genes are TRBV20-1 and TRBJ2-2, with D possibly TRBD1 on 6 matching bases. This CDR3 spans 17 amino acids. Trimming stripped 1 base from V and 6 bases from J, with 21 bases between. The germline CDR1 and CDR2 sequences are DFQATT and SNEGSKA (reference sequence).

This clonotype has at least ten counts. The chain couples TRBV29-1 to TRBJ2-7, with 8 nucleotides matching TRBD1. The CDR3 spans 12 residues. Trimming took 6 bases from V and 3 from J; bases not matched to a gene: 4. The germline CDR1 and CDR2 sequences are SQVTM and ANQGSEA. The CDR3 spells CSVGQGSYEQYF. The CDR3 nucleotides are TGCAGCGTCGGACAGGGTAGCTACGAGCAGTACTTC.

This clonotype showed up just a few times. The chain uses TRBV27 and TRBJ2-2; 7 positions agree with TRBD2. Germline trimming cut 2 bases from V and 6 bases from J; bases unmatched to any gene: 3. Germline assignment: CDR1 MNHEY and CDR2 SMNVEV (reference sequence). This CDR3 spans 14 amino acids. CDR3 amino acids: CASSLGLAAGELFF. CDR3 bases: TGTGCCAGCAGTTTAGGGCTAGCGGCCGGGGAGCTGTTTTTT.

This clonotype was detected many times. The V gene is TRBV5-1, the J gene TRBJ1-1; no definite D call. Trimming removed 5 bases from V and 0 bases from J, with 8 bases in between. CDR1 and CDR2 (germline): SGHRS, YFSETQ. The CDR3 consists of 13 residues. CDR3 coding DNA: TGCGCCAGCAGGGCGACGGTGAACACTGAAGCTTTCTTT. Translating gives CASRATVNTEAFF.

This clonotype was observed once. This chain links TRBV4-1 with TRBJ2-7; D might be TRBD1 (5 bases). The V and J ends lost 0 bases and 3 bases respectively, with 18 bases between them. There are 17 residues in the CDR3. Germline lookup yields CDR1 MGHRA and CDR2 YSYEKL. The CDR3 DNA is TGCGCCAGCAGCCAAGAACGTTTTCAGGGTTTATTCTACGAGCAGTACTTC. Translating gives CASSQERFQGLFYEQYF.

This clonotype appeared many times. Here the CDR3 reads CASSRAGGDNYGYTF. CDR3 sequence (DNA): TGTGCCAGCAGTCGGGCAGGGGGAGATAACTATGGCTACACCTTC. The chain has TRBV28 and TRBJ1-2; 7 positions match TRBD1. Germline CDR1 MDHEN, CDR2 SYDVKM. The CDR3 contains 15 residues. With 5 bases clipped from V and 1 base from J, the junction kept 7 bases outside the gene matches.

This clonotype was found many times. The V call is TRBV3-1, the J call TRBJ2-7, with D uncertain. Germline-derived CDR1 and CDR2 are LGHDT and YNNKEL (reference sequence). The length of the CDR3 is 15 residues. V was cut by 0 bases and J by 3 bases, with 12 bases left in between. As DNA, the CDR3 is TGTGCCAGCAGCCAAGATCGAACCCCTATCTACGAGCAGTACTTC. The encoded protein is CASSQDRTPIYEQYF.

This clonotype was picked up many times. The chain combines TRBV29-1 with TRBJ2-7; a weak D match, TRBD2 (6 bases). In germline, CDR1 is SQVTM, CDR2 ANQGSEA. CDR3 length: 13 amino acids. Trimming took off 4 bases at V and 6 bases at J, with 16 bases between the two ends. The DNA of the CDR3 is TGCAGCGTTGGGAGGCAGCCGGAGGGCGAGCAGTACTTC. Protein sequence: CSVGRQPEGEQYF.